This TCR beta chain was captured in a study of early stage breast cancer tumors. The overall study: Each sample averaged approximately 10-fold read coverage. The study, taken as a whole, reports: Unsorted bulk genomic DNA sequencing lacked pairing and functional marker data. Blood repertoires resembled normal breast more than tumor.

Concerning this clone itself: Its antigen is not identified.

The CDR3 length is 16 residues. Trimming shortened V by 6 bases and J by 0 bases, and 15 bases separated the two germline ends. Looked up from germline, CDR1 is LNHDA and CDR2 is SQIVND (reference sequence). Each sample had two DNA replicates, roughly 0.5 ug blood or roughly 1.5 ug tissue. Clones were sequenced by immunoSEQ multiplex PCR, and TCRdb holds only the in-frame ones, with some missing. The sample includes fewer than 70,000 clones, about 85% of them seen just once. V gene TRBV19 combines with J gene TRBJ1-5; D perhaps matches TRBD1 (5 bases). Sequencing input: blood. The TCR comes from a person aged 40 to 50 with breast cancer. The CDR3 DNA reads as TGTGCCAGTAGCCCAGCGGGGGGAAATAGCAATCAGCCCCAGCATTTT. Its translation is CASSPAGGNSNQPQHF.